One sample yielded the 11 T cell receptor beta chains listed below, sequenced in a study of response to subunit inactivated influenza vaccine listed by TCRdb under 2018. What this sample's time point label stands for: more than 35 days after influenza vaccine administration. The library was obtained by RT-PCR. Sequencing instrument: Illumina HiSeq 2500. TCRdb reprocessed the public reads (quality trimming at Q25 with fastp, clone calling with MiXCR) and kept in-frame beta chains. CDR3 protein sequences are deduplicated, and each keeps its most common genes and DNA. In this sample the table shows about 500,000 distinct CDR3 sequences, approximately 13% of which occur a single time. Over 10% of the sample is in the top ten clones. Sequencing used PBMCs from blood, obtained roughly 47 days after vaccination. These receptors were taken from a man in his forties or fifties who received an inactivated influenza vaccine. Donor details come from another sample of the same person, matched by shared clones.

Written as DNA, the CDR3 is TGTGCCAGCAGCCCACTTTACGGGGAGCTGTTTTTT. It encodes CASSPLYGELFF. The chain recombines TRBV7-9 with TRBJ2-2; D gene ambiguous. This CDR3 is 12 amino acids long. Germline V CDR1 and CDR2: SEHNR, FQNEAQ (reference sequence). Trimming took off 5 bases at V and 7 bases at J, with 8 bases between the two ends.

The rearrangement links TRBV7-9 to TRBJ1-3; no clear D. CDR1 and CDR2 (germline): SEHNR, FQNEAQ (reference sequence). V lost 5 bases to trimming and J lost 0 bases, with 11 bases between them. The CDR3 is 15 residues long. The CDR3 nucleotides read TGTGCCAGCAGCGCAGGAGTACTCTCTGGAAACACCATATATTTT. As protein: CASSAGVLSGNTIYF. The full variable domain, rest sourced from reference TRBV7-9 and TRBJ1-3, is DTGVSQNPRHKITKRGQNVTFRCDPISEHNRLYWYRQTLGQGPEFLTYFQNEAQLEKSRLLSDRFSAERPKGSFSTLEIQRTEQGDSAMYLCASSAGVLSGNTIYFGEGSWLTVV.

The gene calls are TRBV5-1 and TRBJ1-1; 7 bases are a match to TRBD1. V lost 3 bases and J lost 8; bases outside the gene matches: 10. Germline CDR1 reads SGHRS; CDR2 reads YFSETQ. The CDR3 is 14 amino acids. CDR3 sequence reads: CASSSNQGDGEAFF. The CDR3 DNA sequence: TGCGCCAGCAGCTCTAATCAGGGGGACGGGGAAGCTTTCTTT.

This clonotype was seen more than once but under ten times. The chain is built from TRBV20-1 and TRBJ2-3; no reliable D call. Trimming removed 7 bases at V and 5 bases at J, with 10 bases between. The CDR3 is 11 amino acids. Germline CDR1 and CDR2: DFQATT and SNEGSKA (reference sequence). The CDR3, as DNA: TGCAGTGTCCAGTACAGAGATACGCAGTATTTT. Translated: CSVQYRDTQYF.

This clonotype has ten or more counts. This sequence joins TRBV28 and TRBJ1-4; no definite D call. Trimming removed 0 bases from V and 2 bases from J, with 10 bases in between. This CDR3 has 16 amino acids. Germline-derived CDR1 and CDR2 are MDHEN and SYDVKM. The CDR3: CASSLWKSSTNEKLFF. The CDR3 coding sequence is TGTGCCAGCAGTTTATGGAAGAGCTCCACTAATGAAAAACTGTTTTTT.

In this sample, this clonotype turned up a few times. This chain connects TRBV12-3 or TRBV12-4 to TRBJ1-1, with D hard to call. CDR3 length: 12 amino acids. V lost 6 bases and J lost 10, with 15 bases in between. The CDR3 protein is CASSLTRTSAFF. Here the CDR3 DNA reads TGTGCCAGCAGCCTAACGCGGACGTCAGCTTTCTTT.

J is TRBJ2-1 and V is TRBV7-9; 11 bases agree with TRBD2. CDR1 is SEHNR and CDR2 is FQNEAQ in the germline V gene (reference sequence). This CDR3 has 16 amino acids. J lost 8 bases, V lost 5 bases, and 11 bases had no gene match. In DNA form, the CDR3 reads TGTGCCAGCAGCACTTATAGCGGGGGGGCCCGGGATGAGCAGTTCTTC. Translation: CASSTYSGGARDEQFF.

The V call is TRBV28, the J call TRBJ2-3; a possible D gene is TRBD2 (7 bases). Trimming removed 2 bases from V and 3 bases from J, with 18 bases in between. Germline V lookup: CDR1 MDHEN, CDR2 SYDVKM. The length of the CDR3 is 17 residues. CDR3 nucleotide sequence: TGTGCCAGCAGTTTAGAGGGGGGAGGGCCTCGTACAGATACGCAGTATTTT. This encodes CASSLEGGGPRTDTQYF.

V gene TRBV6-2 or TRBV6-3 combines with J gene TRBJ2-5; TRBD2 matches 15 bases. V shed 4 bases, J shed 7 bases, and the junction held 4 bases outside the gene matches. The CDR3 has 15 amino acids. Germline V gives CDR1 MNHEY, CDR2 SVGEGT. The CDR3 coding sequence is TGTGCCAGCAGTTGGGGACTAGCGGGGGGCTTGACCCAGTACTTC. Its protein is CASSWGLAGGLTQYF.

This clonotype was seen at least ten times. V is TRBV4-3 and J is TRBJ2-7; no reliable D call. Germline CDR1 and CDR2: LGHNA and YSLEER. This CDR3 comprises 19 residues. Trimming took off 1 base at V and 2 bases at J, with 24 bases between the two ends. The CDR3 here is CASSQGLPSPAAQPYEQYF. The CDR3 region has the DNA TGCGCCAGCAGCCAAGGCCTCCCTAGTCCGGCGGCCCAACCCTACGAGCAGTACTTC.

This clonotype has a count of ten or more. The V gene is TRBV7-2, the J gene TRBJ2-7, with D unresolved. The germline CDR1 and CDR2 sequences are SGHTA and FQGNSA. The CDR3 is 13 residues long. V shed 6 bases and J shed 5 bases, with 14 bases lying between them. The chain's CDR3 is CASRDLTVHEQYF. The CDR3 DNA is TGTGCCAGCAGGGACCTCACGGTCCACGAGCAGTACTTC. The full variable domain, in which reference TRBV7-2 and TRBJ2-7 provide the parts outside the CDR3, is GAGVSQSPSNKVTEKGKDVELRCDPISGHTALYWYRQSLGQGLEFLIYFQGNSAPDKSGLPSDRFSAERTGGSVSTLTIQRTQQEDSAVYLCASRDLTVHEQYFGPGTRLTVT.